These 22 T cell receptor beta chains originate from one sample sequenced in a study of radiotherapy plus CTLA-4 blockade in lung cancer. TCRdb's table, derived via immunoSEQ multiplex PCR, lists solely in-frame clones and lacks some. The sample carries around 41,000 clones, roughly 67% recorded once. Material: peripheral blood, obtained from a patient treated with radiotherapy plus ipilimumab. The receptor set was obtained from a human donor with non-small cell lung cancer who had a partial response to radiotherapy plus ipilimumab.

The chain links TRBV5-6 to TRBJ1-1; the D gene is possibly TRBD1 (5 bases). The V end was cut by 1 base, the J end by 10 bases, with 11 bases between. From germline, CDR1 is SGHDT and CDR2 YYEEEE. The CDR3 extends over 12 amino acids. CDR3 DNA sequence: TGTGCCAGCAGCTTGAGGGGAGGAGGAGCTTTCTTT. It encodes CASSLRGGGAFF. Combining the CDR3 with reference TRBV5-6 and TRBJ1-1 gives the whole variable domain DAGVTQSPTHLIKTRGQQVTLRCSPKSGHDTVSWYQQALGQGPQFIFQYYEEEERQRGNFPDRFSGHQFPNYSSELNVNALLLGDSALYLCASSLRGGGAFFGQGTRLTVV.

The CDR3 DNA sequence: TGTGCCAGCAGCTTGGATCAGGGGAGCTCCTACGAGCAGTACTTC. As protein: CASSLDQGSSYEQYF. V and J are TRBV5-4 and TRBJ2-7, with TRBD1 as a possible D gene (6 bases). V lost 0 bases to trimming and J lost 0 bases, with 10 bases between them. Germline V CDR1 and CDR2: SGHNT, YYREEE (reference sequence). The CDR3 runs to 15 residues.

The chain uses TRBV19 and TRBJ2-2, with TRBD1 matching 7 bases. The V gene's germline CDR1 is LNHDA and CDR2 SQIVND (reference sequence). The CDR3 contains 15 residues. The V and J ends lost 5 bases and 2 bases, in that order; junction bases with no gene match: 5. CDR3 residues: CASSFGTANTGELFF. The CDR3 nucleotides are TGTGCCAGTAGTTTTGGGACAGCCAACACCGGGGAGCTGTTTTTT.

The chain combines TRBV6-4 with TRBJ2-1; D remains ambiguous. V lost 6 bases and J lost 8, with 14 bases in between. The CDR3 consists of 13 residues. Germline V gives CDR1 MRHNA, CDR2 SNTAGT. The CDR3 loop is CASREGVRHEQFF. Here the CDR3 DNA reads TGTGCCAGCAGGGAAGGAGTGCGGCATGAGCAGTTCTTC.

J is TRBJ2-7 and V is TRBV27; TRBD2 matches at 12 bases. The V gene end was trimmed by 6 bases and the J gene end by 2 bases; junction bases not matched to a gene: 5. CDR3 length equals 15 residues. CDR1 is MNHEY and CDR2 is SMNVEV in the germline V gene (reference sequence). For the CDR3, the DNA is TGTGCCAGCAGCCAACTAGCGGGGGGAGCCTACGAGCAGTACTTC. Residues: CASSQLAGGAYEQYF.

CDR3 sequence: CASSLVGGDTQYF. Here the CDR3 DNA reads TGCGCCAGCAGCTTGGTCGGGGGAGATACGCAGTATTTT. This chain connects TRBV5-1 to TRBJ2-3, with D tentatively TRBD2 (6 bases). Germline-derived CDR1 and CDR2 are SGHRS and YFSETQ. The CDR3 is 13 residues long. The V end was cut by 0 bases, the J end by 5 bases, with 7 bases between.

This clone was seen only a few times. The rearrangement uses TRBV6-1 and TRBJ2-2; 9 bases align to TRBD1. Germline V lookup: CDR1 MNHNS, CDR2 SASEGT. The CDR3 spans 16 residues. The V gene end was trimmed by 4 bases and the J gene end by 4 bases; junction bases not matched to a gene: 7. The CDR3 region has the DNA TGTGCCAGCAGTGCCCAGACAGGGGGTGGCACCGGGGAGCTGTTTTTT. It specifies CASSAQTGGGTGELFF.

The gene calls are TRBV7-2 and TRBJ1-1, with 8 positions matching TRBD1. The J segment lost 6 bases and the V segment lost 4 bases, leaving 7 bases of the junction unmatched. CDR1 is SGHTA and CDR2 is FQGNSA in the germline V gene. CDR3 length: 14 residues. The CDR3 bases are TGTGCCAGCAGCTCAAGACAGGGGTGGGCTGAAGCTTTCTTT. Its protein product is CASSSRQGWAEAFF.

This sequence joins TRBV6-4 and TRBJ2-5; D remains ambiguous. Trimming removed 4 bases from V and 2 bases from J, with 8 bases in between. The CDR3 runs to 13 residues. CDR1 is MRHNA, CDR2 SNTAGT, per germline. The CDR3, as DNA: TGTGCCAGCAGTGCCACGGAGCAAGAGACCCAGTACTTC. Translating gives CASSATEQETQYF.

The gene calls are TRBV9 and TRBJ2-5, with 7 bases lining up with TRBD1. The CDR3 sequence is 15 residues long. The V segment lost 3 bases and the J segment 4 bases; nucleotides outside the gene matches: 9. Germline V gives CDR1 SGDLS, CDR2 YYNGEE. DNA for the CDR3: TGTGCCAGCAGCGGAGAGGGGGCTTTAGGAGAGACCCAGTACTTC. This gives the protein CASSGEGALGETQYF.

This clone turned up a few times. In nucleotides, the CDR3 is TGCAGTGCTACTCGGGGAGAGACCCAGTACTTC. Protein sequence: CSATRGETQYF. The chain employs TRBV20-1 and TRBJ2-5, with TRBD2 as a possible D gene (5 bases). Trimming stripped 4 bases from V and 4 bases from J, with 7 bases between. The length of the CDR3 is 11 residues. From germline, CDR1 is DFQATT and CDR2 SNEGSKA (reference sequence).

This clone has just one count. The CDR3 is CASSVSPIGDNEQFF. CDR3 in DNA: TGTGCCAGCAGCGTTTCCCCGATCGGGGACAATGAGCAGTTCTTC. The gene calls are TRBV9 and TRBJ2-1; D may be TRBD2 (5 bases). The V gene lost 2 bases and the J gene lost 5 bases, with 14 bases spanning the gap. Germline CDR1 is SGDLS and CDR2 is YYNGEE. The CDR3 is made up of 15 amino acids.

This clone has only a few counts. This chain connects TRBV7-8 to TRBJ1-5; the D gene is possibly TRBD1 (6 bases). V was trimmed by 2 bases and J by 1 base, leaving 18 bases between them. The CDR3 loop spans 18 amino acids. The germline CDR1 and CDR2 sequences are SGHVS and FQNEAQ. The CDR3 spells CASSLTPAGDYSNQPQHF. In DNA, the CDR3 is TGTGCCAGCAGCTTAACCCCTGCAGGGGATTACAGCAATCAGCCCCAGCATTTT.

This clone occurred a few times. The chain has TRBV9 and TRBJ1-2; D gene ambiguous. The CDR3 extends over 17 amino acids. V was clipped by 0 bases and J by 6 bases, with 21 bases between them. Per germline, CDR1 SGDLS and CDR2 YYNGEE. For the CDR3, the DNA is TGTGCCAGCAGCGTAGGAGTTGAAGGCAGCGCCAGCCATGGCTACACCTTC. As protein: CASSVGVEGSASHGYTF.

This clone was recorded once. The genes are TRBV4-3 and TRBJ2-7, with 10 bases fitting TRBD1. Germline-derived CDR1 and CDR2 are LGHNA and YSLEER. J lost 6 bases, V lost 8 bases, and 10 bases had no gene match. The CDR3 runs 14 residues. The CDR3 is CASAPDRGPFEQYF. In nucleotides, the CDR3 is TGCGCCAGCGCGCCAGACAGGGGGCCGTTCGAGCAGTACTTC.

This clone was observed a few times. This chain joins TRBV10-3 and TRBJ2-7, with D maybe TRBD2 (6 bases). The CDR3 consists of 11 residues. V was pared by 8 bases and J by 9 bases, with 14 bases between. Germline V lookup: CDR1 ENHRY, CDR2 SYGVKD. The chain's CDR3 is CAISWGEWQYF. The DNA for the CDR3 is TGTGCCATCTCCTGGGGGGAGTGGCAGTACTTC.

The J gene is TRBJ1-2, the V gene TRBV7-9, with D perhaps matching TRBD1 (5 bases). V shed 1 base and J shed 4 bases, with 13 bases lying between them. The germline V gene encodes CDR1 SEHNR and CDR2 FQNEAQ (reference sequence). The CDR3 has 15 residues. Here the CDR3 DNA reads TGTGCCAGCAGCTTAGATAGGGGCTCCCGCTATGGCTACACCTTC. Translating gives CASSLDRGSRYGYTF.

This clone was observed a few times. V gene TRBV19 combines with J gene TRBJ1-1; D not resolved. Germline V gene lookup returns CDR1 LNHDA and CDR2 SQIVND (reference sequence). This CDR3 has 15 amino acids. V lost 2 bases to trimming and J lost 0 bases, with 10 bases between them. CDR3 protein: CASSIKPGMNTEAFF. The DNA for the CDR3 is TGTGCCAGTAGTATAAAACCAGGCATGAACACTGAAGCTTTCTTT.

The chain is built from TRBV4-3 and TRBJ1-2; no definite D call. Germline values: CDR1 LGHNA, CDR2 YSLEER. This CDR3 comprises 15 residues. Between the trimmed V and J ends, which lost 0 bases and 4 bases, there was a span of 12 bases. The CDR3 is CASSQDYTDLYGYTF. The CDR3 region has the DNA TGCGCCAGCAGCCAAGATTATACAGATCTCTATGGCTACACCTTC.

This clone was counted a few times. The genes are TRBV19 and TRBJ1-1, with D perhaps matching TRBD1 (6 bases). The CDR3 spans 14 residues. Germline V gene data show CDR1 as LNHDA and CDR2 as SQIVND (reference sequence). Trimming took off 6 bases at V and 6 bases at J, with 17 bases between the two ends. The CDR3 DNA reads as TGTGCCAGTAGGAAACAGGGTTTCGTCTCTGAAGCTTTCTTT. Its translation is CASRKQGFVSEAFF.

CDR3 coding DNA: TGTGCCAGCAGCGTAGCGTCAAGTAGCTATGGCTACACCTTC. It yields the protein CASSVASSSYGYTF. V and J are TRBV9 and TRBJ1-2; D unresolved. CDR1 SGDLS and CDR2 YYNGEE come from the germline V gene. CDR3 length: 14 amino acids. V was clipped by 0 bases and J by 4 bases, with 10 bases between them.

The V and J genes are TRBV27 and TRBJ1-6, with D uncertain. Germline lookup yields CDR1 MNHEY and CDR2 SMNVEV (reference sequence). CDR3 length: 13 residues. V was pared by 4 bases and J by 4 bases, with 5 bases between. CDR3 sequence: CASSYLYNSPLHF. The CDR3 coding sequence is TGTGCCAGCAGTTATCTGTATAATTCACCCCTCCACTTT.